A selection of T cell receptor beta chains follows, all from one sample in a study of read filtering for tumor transcriptome and immune sequencing. From the reads, TCRdb called clonotypes with MiXCR, one entry per CDR3 protein. The sample lists approximately 140,000 distinct CDR3 sequences, roughly an eighth occurring once. Sequencing was carried out using a population of CD138-negative cells sorted from bone marrow. The receptor source for this set is a donor aged 40 or over with multiple myeloma. Both conserved end residues are part of each CDR3. The order of the fields is V gene, CDR3 protein.

>TRBV5-1
CASAEGDSSTDTQYF
>TRBV6-6
CASSYSGGLLAGTDTQYF
>TRBV9
CASSVGAESSYNEQFF
>TRBV29-1
CSVGTGINIQYF
>TRBV7-9
CASSLKGSGTEAFF
>TRBV12-3/TRBV12-4
CASSLSGLAVPEQFF
>TRBV7-9
CASSPGQGLADRSSYNEQFF
>TRBV29-1
CSVSAGTSGRDEQYF
>TRBV20-1
CSAREGSSNQPQHF
>TRBV5-1
CASSSGGGIPYEQYF
>TRBV6-2/TRBV6-3
CASSYATSGSSGKQFF
>TRBV25-1
CASSDQVASRINEQFF
>TRBV10-3
CATRFEAGVTEQYF
>TRBV7-9
CASSTAGAGDEQFF
>TRBV20-1
CSASPIDGLSYEQYF
>TRBV9
CASTPGGRGTSREETQYF
>TRBV5-6
CASSFGRGPGFTF
>TRBV29-1
CSALDGSIMDTEAFF
>TRBV5-4
CASSLGLAGDNEQFF
>TRBV7-2
CASSLFGDSYEQYF
>TRBV4-3
CASSPGQGRAQPQHF
>TRBV7-8
CASSLPRDRGPDTQYF
>TRBV29-1
CSVGELLSTEQYF
>TRBV12-3/TRBV12-4
CASSLAPSFGQYF
>TRBV20-1
CSAPLDGIGSYNEQFF
>TRBV6-1
CASSVRGNYGYTF
>TRBV27
CASSDLADSTDTQYF
>TRBV11-2
CASSLIGSSYNEQFF
>TRBV13
CASSPQGITEAFF
>TRBV30
CASQGRGVTGELFF
>TRBV3-1
CASSHGQGDVETQYF
>TRBV20-1
CGAREITYEQYF
>TRBV25-1
CASSNLGKQFF
>TRBV20-1
CSAGPLGNEKLFF
>TRBV29-1
CSVRTGENYGYTF
>TRBV29-1
CSVRLRDRGYNEQFF
>TRBV5-1
CASSLVLRRFGTEAFF
>TRBV29-1
CSVVNRGNTEAFF
>TRBV6-1
CASSPSGGRTDTQYF
>TRBV6-5
CASSYRGTNNEQFF